This is a list of T cell receptor beta chains from one sample in a study of shared clonotypes between healthy human individuals. Method: immunoSEQ multiplex PCR; TCRdb's copy keeps in-frame clones and lacks some. The profile shows about 2 million clones, approximately 95% of them singletons. The sample taken for sequencing was naive CD8+ T cells sorted from blood. The receptor set was obtained from a man younger than 30 in good health. The CDR3 runs from the conserved cysteine through the conserved F or W. A D gene is named only where the DNA matches it firmly. Clone size, where shown, is once, few, many, or a class for clones that have expanded.

>TRBD2|TRBJ2-2|once|TRBV9
CASSGGGTTGELFF
TGTGCCAGCAGCGGCGGGGGGACCACCGGGGAGCTGTTTTTT
>TRBD2|TRBJ2-7|NA|TRBV5-1
CASSLDLAGGSTYEQYF
TGCGCCAGCAGCTTGGATTTGGCGGGAGGGTCAACCTACGAGCAGTACTTC
>NA|TRBJ1-5|NA|TRBV2
CARGTDSNQPQHF
TGTGCCAGAGGGACCGATAGCAATCAGCCCCAGCATTTT
>TRBD1|TRBJ2-7|NA|TRBV30
CAGDRGNEQYF
TGTGCCGGGGACAGGGGAAACGAGCAGTACTTC
>NA|TRBJ2-1|NA|TRBV4-1
CASSETYNEQFF
TGCGCCAGCAGCGAGACCTACAATGAGCAGTTCTTC
>TRBD1|TRBJ2-3|NA|TRBV28
CASSLAGGSDTQYF
TGTGCCAGCAGTTTAGCAGGGGGCAGTGATACGCAGTATTTT
>TRBD2|TRBJ2-7|NA|TRBV9
CASSASSGLANEQYF
TGTGCCAGCAGCGCAAGTAGCGGGCTAGCCAACGAGCAGTACTTC
>TRBD1|TRBJ2-2|NA|TRBV7-9
CASSLTGLEWELFF
TGTGCCAGCAGCCTGACAGGGTTGGAGTGGGAGCTGTTTTTT
>TRBD2|TRBJ2-7|NA|TRBV4-1
CASSQVMHAGGSVGEQYF
TGCGCCAGCAGCCAAGTTATGCATGCGGGGGGTTCGGTCGGCGAGCAGTACTTC
>NA|TRBJ2-7|NA|TRBV6-5
CASSQGRYYEQYF
TGTGCCAGCAGTCAGGGAAGGTACTACGAGCAGTACTTC
>TRBD1|TRBJ2-3|NA|TRBV19
CASSDRDSTDTQYF
TGTGCCAGTAGTGACAGGGATAGCACAGATACGCAGTATTTT
>TRBD2|TRBJ2-5|NA|TRBV5-4
CASSLLRAGGQETQYF
TGTGCCAGCAGCTTGCTCCGAGCGGGGGGCCAAGAGACCCAGTACTTC
>TRBD2|TRBJ2-7|NA|TRBV2
CASRGTSGDFLEQYF
TGTGCCAGCAGGGGGACTAGCGGGGATTTCCTCGAGCAGTACTTC
>TRBD2|TRBJ2-7|NA|TRBV27
CASSLAGSSSYEQYF
TGTGCCAGCTCATTAGCGGGCTCTAGCTCCTACGAGCAGTACTTC
>NA|TRBJ2-3|NA|TRBV30
CAWSVTSGADTQYF
TGTGCCTGGAGTGTTACCAGCGGTGCAGATACGCAGTATTTT
>NA|TRBJ2-1|NA|TRBV27
CASSPRPQRASYNEQFF
TGTGCCAGCAGTCCACGTCCCCAGCGGGCCTCCTACAATGAGCAGTTCTTC
>NA|TRBJ1-2|NA|TRBV6-6
CASSYGAFSTF
TGTGCCAGCAGTTACGGGGCTTTCTCTACCTTC
>TRBD2|TRBJ2-1|NA|TRBV11-2
CASGLAGPYNEQFF
TGTGCCAGCGGACTAGCGGGACCCTACAATGAGCAGTTCTTC
>NA|TRBJ1-1|NA|TRBV19
CASSYWGYDMNTEAFF
TGTGCCAGTAGTTATTGGGGGTACGACATGAACACTGAAGCTTTCTTT
>TRBD2|TRBJ2-3|NA|TRBV18
CASSPRASGPPDTQYF
TGTGCCAGCTCACCAAGGGCTAGCGGACCTCCGGATACGCAGTATTTT
>NA|TRBJ2-1|NA|TRBV5-4
CASTARPGVRDEQFF
TGTGCCAGCACCGCTAGGCCTGGGGTGAGGGATGAGCAGTTCTTC
>TRBD1|TRBJ1-2|NA|TRBV29-1
CSVGTGAGGYTF
TGCAGCGTCGGGACAGGGGCGGGTGGCTACACCTTC
>TRBD2|TRBJ2-2|NA|TRBV4-3
CASSQEPSGANTGELFF
TGCGCCAGCAGCCAAGAACCTAGCGGGGCCAACACCGGGGAGCTGTTTTTT
>TRBD2|TRBJ2-7|NA|TRBV30
CAWSPRLAPSYEQYF
TGTGCCTGGAGTCCTAGACTAGCGCCCTCCTACGAGCAGTACTTC
>TRBD1|TRBJ2-7|NA|TRBV28
CASRRDRGSYEQYF
TGTGCCAGCAGAAGGGACAGAGGGTCCTACGAGCAGTACTTC
>NA|TRBJ2-1|NA|TRBV9
CASSVDPTGYYNEQFF
TGTGCCAGCAGCGTAGACCCGACAGGATACTACAATGAGCAGTTCTTC
>NA|TRBJ1-3|NA|TRBV5-1
CASSPGIQASSGNTIYF
TGCGCCAGCAGCCCTGGGATTCAGGCTAGCTCTGGAAACACCATATATTTT
>NA|TRBJ1-1|NA|TRBV4-1
CASSLDGGANTEAFF
TGCGCCAGCAGCCTCGATGGGGGGGCGAACACTGAAGCTTTCTTT
>NA|TRBJ1-4|NA|TRBV21-1
CASSKPTDRENEKLFF
TGTGCCAGCAGCAAACCTACGGACAGGGAAAATGAAAAACTGTTTTTT
>NA|TRBJ2-7|NA|TRBV5-6
CASSSQLVPYEQYF
TGTGCCAGCAGCTCCCAACTAGTCCCCTACGAGCAGTACTTC
>TRBD1|TRBJ1-5|NA|TRBV27
CASSALTGVSNQPQHF
TGTGCCAGCAGTGCCTTGACAGGGGTTAGCAATCAGCCCCAGCATTTT
>NA|TRBJ1-6|NA|TRBV28
CASSSRDISRLDNSPLHF
TGTGCCAGCAGTTCGCGAGACATTTCAAGGCTAGATAATTCACCCCTCCACTTT
>TRBD2|TRBJ2-5|NA|TRBV19
CASSPRGDSQETQYF
TGTGCCAGTAGCCCGCGGGGGGACTCTCAAGAGACCCAGTACTTC
>TRBD2|TRBJ2-3|NA|TRBV4-1
CASSQVGTTGEAYF
TGCGCCAGCAGCCAAGTGGGGACTACTGGGGAAGCGTATTTT
>NA|TRBJ2-2|NA|TRBV7-2
CASSFWTANTGELFF
TGTGCCAGCAGCTTTTGGACAGCGAACACCGGGGAGCTGTTTTTT
>TRBD1|TRBJ1-4|once|TRBV7-6
CASSATPGQSLEKLFF
TGTGCCAGCAGCGCAACACCGGGACAGAGTCTCGAAAAACTGTTTTTT
>NA|TRBJ2-4|NA|TRBV27
CASSWGSSAKNIQYF
TGTGCCAGCAGTTGGGGGTCTTCGGCCAAAAACATTCAGTACTTC
>NA|TRBJ1-1|NA|TRBV10-3
CAISEGEGLNTEAFF
TGTGCCATCAGTGAGGGGGAGGGCCTGAACACTGAAGCTTTCTTT
>TRBD2|TRBJ2-7|NA|TRBV5-1
CASSKELAGPYYEQYF
TGCGCCAGCAGCAAAGAACTAGCGGGGCCCTACTACGAGCAGTACTTC
>NA|TRBJ1-2|NA|TRBV4-1
CASSAGALNYGYTF
TGCGCCAGCAGCGCGGGAGCCCTAAACTATGGCTACACCTTC
>NA|TRBJ2-3|NA|TRBV27
CASTGGGTDTQYF
TGTGCCAGCACCGGGGGCGGCACAGATACGCAGTATTTT
>TRBD1|TRBJ1-1|NA|TRBV10-2
CASAQGSTEAFF
TGCGCCAGCGCACAGGGGAGCACTGAAGCTTTCTTT
>NA|TRBJ1-2|NA|TRBV6-5
CASSYGEGGDGYTF
TGTGCCAGCAGTTACGGGGAGGGGGGGGACGGCTACACCTTC
>NA|TRBJ2-5|NA|TRBV10-2
CASSETSRETQYF
TGCGCCAGCAGTGAGACATCTAGGGAGACCCAGTACTTC
>TRBD1|TRBJ1-2|once|TRBV27
CASSSGTGVLYGYTF
TGTGCCAGCAGTTCAGGGACAGGGGTTCTCTATGGCTACACCTTC
>TRBD1|TRBJ1-1|NA|TRBV27
CASSTTGWNTEAFF
TGTGCCAGCAGTACGACAGGGTGGAACACTGAAGCTTTCTTT
>TRBD1|TRBJ2-7|NA|TRBV10-3
CAISESGQAYEQYF
TGTGCCATCAGTGAGTCGGGACAGGCCTACGAGCAGTACTTC
>TRBD2|TRBJ2-7|NA|TRBV5-6
CASSPGSSGTPHSSYEQYF
TGTGCCAGCAGTCCCGGTAGTAGCGGGACTCCCCATAGCTCCTACGAGCAGTACTTC
>TRBD1|TRBJ2-2|NA|TRBV10-3
CATLVGQGASGELFF
TGTGCCACCCTAGTAGGGCAGGGGGCGTCCGGGGAGCTGTTTTTT
>TRBD2|TRBJ2-5|NA|TRBV9
CASSVGGRDETQYF
TGTGCCAGCAGCGTGGGCGGGAGGGATGAGACCCAGTACTTC
>TRBD2|TRBJ2-1|NA|TRBV7-6
CASSLLTSGSLSEQFF
TGTGCCAGCAGCCTCCTGACTAGCGGGAGTCTCAGTGAGCAGTTCTTC
>NA|TRBJ1-1|NA|TRBV6-6
CASSYPDTQAFF
TGTGCCAGCAGTTACCCGGACACCCAAGCTTTCTTT
>NA|TRBJ2-7|once|TRBV19
CASSMRYGAYEQYF
TGTGCCAGTAGTATGAGGTACGGTGCCTACGAGCAGTACTTC